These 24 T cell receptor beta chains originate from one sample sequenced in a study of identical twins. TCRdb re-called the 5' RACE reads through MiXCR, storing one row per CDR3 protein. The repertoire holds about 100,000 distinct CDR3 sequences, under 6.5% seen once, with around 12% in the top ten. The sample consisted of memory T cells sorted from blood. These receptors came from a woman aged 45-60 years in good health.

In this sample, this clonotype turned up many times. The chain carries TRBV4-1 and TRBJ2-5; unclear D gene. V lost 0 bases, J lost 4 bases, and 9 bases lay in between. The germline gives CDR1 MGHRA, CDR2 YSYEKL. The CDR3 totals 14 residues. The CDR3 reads CASSQDVGRETQYF. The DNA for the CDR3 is TGCGCCAGCAGCCAAGATGTGGGTAGAGAGACCCAGTACTTC.

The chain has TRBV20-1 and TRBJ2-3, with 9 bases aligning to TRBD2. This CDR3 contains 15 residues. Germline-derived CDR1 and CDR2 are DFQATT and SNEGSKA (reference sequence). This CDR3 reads CSGGSGSIGTDTQYF. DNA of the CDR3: TGCAGCGGAGGTAGCGGGAGTATCGGCACAGATACGCAGTATTTT.

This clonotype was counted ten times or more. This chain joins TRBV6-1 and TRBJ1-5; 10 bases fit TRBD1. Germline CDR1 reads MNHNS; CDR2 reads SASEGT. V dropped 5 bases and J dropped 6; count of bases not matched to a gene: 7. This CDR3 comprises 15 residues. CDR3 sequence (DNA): TGTGCCAGCAGTCCGGGACAGGGGTATTCTCAGCCCCAGCATTTT. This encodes CASSPGQGYSQPQHF.

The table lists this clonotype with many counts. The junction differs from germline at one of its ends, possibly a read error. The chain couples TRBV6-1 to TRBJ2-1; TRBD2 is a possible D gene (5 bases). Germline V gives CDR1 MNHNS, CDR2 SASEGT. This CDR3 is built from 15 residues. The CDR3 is CVSSPRLSAYNEQFF. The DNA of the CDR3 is TGTGTCAGCAGTCCCCGACTAAGCGCCTACAATGAGCAGTTCTTC.

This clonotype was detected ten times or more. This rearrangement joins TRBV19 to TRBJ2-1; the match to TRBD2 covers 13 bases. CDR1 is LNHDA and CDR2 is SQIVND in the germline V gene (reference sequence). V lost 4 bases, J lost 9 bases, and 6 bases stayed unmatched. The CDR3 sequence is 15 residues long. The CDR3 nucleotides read TGTGCCAGTAGTACACTAGCGGGGGGGGGTGGTGAGCAGTTCTTC. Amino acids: CASSTLAGGGGEQFF.

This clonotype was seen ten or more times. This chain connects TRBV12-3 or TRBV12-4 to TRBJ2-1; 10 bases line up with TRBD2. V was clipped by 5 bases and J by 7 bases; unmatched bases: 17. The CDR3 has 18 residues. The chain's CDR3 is CASSPPRGLAGVPNEQFF. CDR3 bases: TGTGCCAGCAGTCCCCCCCGGGGGCTAGCGGGAGTACCGAATGAGCAGTTCTTC.

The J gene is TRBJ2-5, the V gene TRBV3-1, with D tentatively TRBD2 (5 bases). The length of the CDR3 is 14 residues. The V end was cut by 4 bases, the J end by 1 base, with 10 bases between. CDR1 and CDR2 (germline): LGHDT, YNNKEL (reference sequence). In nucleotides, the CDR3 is TGTGCCAGCAGCCGGGTAGCGTTCCAAGAGACCCAGTACTTC. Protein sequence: CASSRVAFQETQYF.

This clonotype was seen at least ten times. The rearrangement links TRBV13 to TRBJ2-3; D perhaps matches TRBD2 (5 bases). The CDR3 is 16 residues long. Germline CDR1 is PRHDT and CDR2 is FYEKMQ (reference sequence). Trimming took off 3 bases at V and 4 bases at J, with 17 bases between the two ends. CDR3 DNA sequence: TGTGCCAGCAGCTTTCGAAGGGAGTTCAGCGCAGATACGCAGTATTTT. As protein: CASSFRREFSADTQYF.

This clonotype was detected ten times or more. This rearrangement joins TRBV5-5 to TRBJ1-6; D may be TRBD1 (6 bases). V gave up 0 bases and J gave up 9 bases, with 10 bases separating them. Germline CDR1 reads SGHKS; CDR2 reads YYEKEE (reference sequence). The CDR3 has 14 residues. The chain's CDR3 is CASSLAGALSPLHF. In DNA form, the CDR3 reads TGTGCCAGCAGCTTGGCGGGGGCACTTTCACCCCTCCACTTT. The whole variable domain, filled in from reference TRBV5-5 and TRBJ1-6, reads DAGVTQSPTHLIKTRGQQVTLRCSPISGHKSVSWYQQVLGQGPQFIFQYYEKEERGRGNFPDRFSARQFPNYSSELNVNALLLGDSALYLCASSLAGALSPLHFGNGTRLTVT.

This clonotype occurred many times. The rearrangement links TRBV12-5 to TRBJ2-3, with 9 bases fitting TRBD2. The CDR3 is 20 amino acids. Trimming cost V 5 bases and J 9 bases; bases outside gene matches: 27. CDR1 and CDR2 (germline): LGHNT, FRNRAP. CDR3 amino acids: CASGLPTDRRFGGRARTQYF. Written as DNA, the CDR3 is TGTGCTAGTGGTCTACCGACTGACAGGAGATTCGGCGGGAGGGCCCGAACGCAGTATTTT.

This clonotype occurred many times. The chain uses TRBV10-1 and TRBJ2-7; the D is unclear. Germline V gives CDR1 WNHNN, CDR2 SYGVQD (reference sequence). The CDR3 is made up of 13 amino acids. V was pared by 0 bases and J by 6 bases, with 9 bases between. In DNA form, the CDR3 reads TGCGCCAGCAGTGAGTCGTGGGTTACCGAGCAGTACTTC. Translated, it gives CASSESWVTEQYF.

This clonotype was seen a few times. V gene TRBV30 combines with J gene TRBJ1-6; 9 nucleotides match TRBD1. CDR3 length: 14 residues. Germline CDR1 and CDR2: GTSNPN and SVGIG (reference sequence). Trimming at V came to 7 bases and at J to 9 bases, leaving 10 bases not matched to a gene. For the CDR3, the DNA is TGTGCCTATCAACTACAGGGGGCAGGTTCACCCCTCCACTTT. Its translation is CAYQLQGAGSPLHF.

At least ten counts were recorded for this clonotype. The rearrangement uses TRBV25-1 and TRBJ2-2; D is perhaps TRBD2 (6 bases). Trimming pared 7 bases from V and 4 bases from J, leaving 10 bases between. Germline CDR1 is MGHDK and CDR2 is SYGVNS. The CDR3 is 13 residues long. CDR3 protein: CASKPGGTGELFF. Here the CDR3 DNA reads TGTGCCAGCAAACCCGGGGGCACCGGGGAGCTGTTTTTT.

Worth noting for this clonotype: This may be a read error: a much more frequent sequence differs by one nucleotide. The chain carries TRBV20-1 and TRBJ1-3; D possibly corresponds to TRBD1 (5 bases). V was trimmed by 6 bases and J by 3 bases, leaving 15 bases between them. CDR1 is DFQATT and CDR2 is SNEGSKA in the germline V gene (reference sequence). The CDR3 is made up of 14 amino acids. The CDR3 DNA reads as TGCAGTGCCTCACGGGGGTTAGGTGGAAACACCATATATTTT. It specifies CSASRGLGGNTIYF.

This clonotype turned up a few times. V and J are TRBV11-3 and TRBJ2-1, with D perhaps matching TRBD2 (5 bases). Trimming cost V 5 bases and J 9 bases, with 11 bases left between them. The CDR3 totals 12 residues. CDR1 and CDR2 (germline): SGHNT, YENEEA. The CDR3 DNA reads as TGTGCCAGCAGCGTAAGCGGCAGTGAGCAGTTCTTC. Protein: CASSVSGSEQFF.

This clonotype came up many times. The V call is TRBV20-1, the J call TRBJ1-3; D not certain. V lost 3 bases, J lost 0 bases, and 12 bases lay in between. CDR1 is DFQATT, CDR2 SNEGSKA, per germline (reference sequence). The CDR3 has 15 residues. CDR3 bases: TGCAGTGCTAGCTCAACTTGGATCTCTGGAAACACCATATATTTT. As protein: CSASSTWISGNTIYF.

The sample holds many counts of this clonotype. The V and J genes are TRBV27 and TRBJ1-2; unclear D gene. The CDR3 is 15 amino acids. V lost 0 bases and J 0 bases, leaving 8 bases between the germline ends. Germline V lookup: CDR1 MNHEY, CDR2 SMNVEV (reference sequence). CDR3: CASSLSPKANYGYTF. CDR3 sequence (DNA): TGTGCCAGCAGTTTATCTCCCAAAGCTAACTATGGCTACACCTTC.

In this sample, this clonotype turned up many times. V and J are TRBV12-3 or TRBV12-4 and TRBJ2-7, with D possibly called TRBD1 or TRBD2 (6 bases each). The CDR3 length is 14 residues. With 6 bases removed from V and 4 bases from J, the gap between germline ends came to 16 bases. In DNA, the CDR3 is TGTGCCAGCAGGTCAACAAGGGGGGTTTACGAGCAGTACTTC. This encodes CASRSTRGVYEQYF.

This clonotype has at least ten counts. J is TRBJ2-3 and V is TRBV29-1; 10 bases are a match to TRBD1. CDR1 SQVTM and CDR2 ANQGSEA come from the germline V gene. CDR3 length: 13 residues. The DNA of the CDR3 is TGCAGTGCGGACAGGGGGTCCTCAGATACGCAGTATTTT. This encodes CSADRGSSDTQYF.

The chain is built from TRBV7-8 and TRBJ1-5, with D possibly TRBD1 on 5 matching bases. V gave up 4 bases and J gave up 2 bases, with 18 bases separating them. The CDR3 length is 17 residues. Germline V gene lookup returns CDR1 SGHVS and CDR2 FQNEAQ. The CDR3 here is CASSSSGLWGGNQPQHF. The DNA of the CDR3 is TGTGCCAGCAGCTCATCGGGACTGTGGGGTGGCAATCAGCCCCAGCATTTT. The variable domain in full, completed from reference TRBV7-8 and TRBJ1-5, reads GAGVSQSPRYKVAKRGQDVALRCDPISGHVSLFWYQQALGQGPEFLTYFQNEAQLDKSGLPSDRFFAERPEGSVSTLKIQRTQQEDSAVYLCASSSSGLWGGNQPQHFGDGTRLSIL.

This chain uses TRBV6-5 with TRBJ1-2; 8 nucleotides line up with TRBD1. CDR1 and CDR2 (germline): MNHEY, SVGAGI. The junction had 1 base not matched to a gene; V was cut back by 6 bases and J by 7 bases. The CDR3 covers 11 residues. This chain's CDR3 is CASRQGGGYTF. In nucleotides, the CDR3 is TGTGCCAGCAGACAGGGGGGTGGCTACACCTTC.

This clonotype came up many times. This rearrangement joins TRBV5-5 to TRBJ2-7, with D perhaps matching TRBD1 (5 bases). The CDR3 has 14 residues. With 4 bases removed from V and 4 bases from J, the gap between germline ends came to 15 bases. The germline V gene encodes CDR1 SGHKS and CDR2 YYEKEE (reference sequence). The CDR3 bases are TGTGCCAGCAGCAGGGGCGACGTGAGATACGAGCAGTACGTC. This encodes CASSRGDVRYEQYV.

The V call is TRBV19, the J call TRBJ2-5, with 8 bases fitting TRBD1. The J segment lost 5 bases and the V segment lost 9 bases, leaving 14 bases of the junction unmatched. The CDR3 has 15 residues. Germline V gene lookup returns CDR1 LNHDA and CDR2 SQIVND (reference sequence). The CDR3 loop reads CASTPAGGRRETQYF. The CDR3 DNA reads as TGTGCCAGCACTCCCGCAGGGGGCAGAAGGGAGACCCAGTACTTC.

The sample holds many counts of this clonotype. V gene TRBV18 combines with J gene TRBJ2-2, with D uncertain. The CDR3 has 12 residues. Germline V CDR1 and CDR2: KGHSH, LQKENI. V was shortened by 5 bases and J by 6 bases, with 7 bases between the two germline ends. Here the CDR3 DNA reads TGTGCCAGCTCATCAAAATCCGGGGAGCTGTTTTTT. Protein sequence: CASSSKSGELFF.